This TCR beta chain was obtained from a study of T cells in Graves' hyperthyroidism and ophthalmopathy. The CDR3 sequence is 15 residues long. The J segment lost 7 bases and the V segment lost 5 bases, leaving 8 bases of the junction unmatched. Germline CDR1 MDHEN, CDR2 SYDVKM. The study's findings and limits: Blood samples included most of the expanded thyroid clonotypes exceeding 0.001.

Thyroid ultrasound and orbital computed tomography, with clinical symptoms and serum thyroxine and TRAb, informed diagnoses. Over 8 ml fresh peripheral blood yielded the PBMCs. As concerns this clonotype: Its antigen is currently unknown.

Amplified regions were TCR beta CDR3 sequences from RNA transcripts. During a first-round RT-PCR of the TCR CDR3, the HTBI primer set was used. One entry per CDR3 protein, called by TCRdb with MiXCR from the multiplex PCR reads. The sample has about 270,000 distinct CDR3 sequences, less than 30% seen once. The chain joins TRBV28 to TRBJ1-2, with TRBD1 identical over 12 bases. The origin of this receptor is a middle-aged man with Graves' hyperthyroidism that later progressed to Graves' ophthalmopathy. Sequenced sample: blood. CDR3 protein: CASSPSGTGGSGYTF. CDR3 coding DNA: TGTGCCAGCAGTCCCTCCGGGACAGGGGGCTCTGGCTACACCTTC.